This TCR beta chain derives from a study of neurological immune-mediated disorders. Study findings and constraints: While HTLV-1-associated myelopathy showed the greatest TCR clonal expansion, multiple sclerosis showed the least, falling below healthy controls.

CDR1 and CDR2 (germline): MDHEN, SYDVKM. CDR3 length equals 15 residues. V lost 3 bases to trimming and J lost 2 bases, with 13 bases between them. This clonotype was counted many times. The target antigen is unknown. Synthesis of cDNA used 5'RACE (with 10-nucleotide random UMIs). TCRdb processed the 5' RACE reads anew with MiXCR; each CDR3 protein has one entry. The data show fewer than 55,000 distinct CDR3 sequences, over 6% seen once. Volunteers from a blood bank in Maryland, USA, made up the healthy controls. The sorted libraries took roughly 990,000 CD4+ or CD8+ T cells. The specimen sequenced was CD4+ T cells from blood. The clonotype was recovered from a woman in her thirties or forties in good health. The chain has TRBV28 and TRBJ2-5; unclear D gene. This CDR3 is CASSLISHQQETQYF. The CDR3 bases are TGTGCCAGCAGTTTGATATCCCACCAACAAGAGACCCAGTACTTC.